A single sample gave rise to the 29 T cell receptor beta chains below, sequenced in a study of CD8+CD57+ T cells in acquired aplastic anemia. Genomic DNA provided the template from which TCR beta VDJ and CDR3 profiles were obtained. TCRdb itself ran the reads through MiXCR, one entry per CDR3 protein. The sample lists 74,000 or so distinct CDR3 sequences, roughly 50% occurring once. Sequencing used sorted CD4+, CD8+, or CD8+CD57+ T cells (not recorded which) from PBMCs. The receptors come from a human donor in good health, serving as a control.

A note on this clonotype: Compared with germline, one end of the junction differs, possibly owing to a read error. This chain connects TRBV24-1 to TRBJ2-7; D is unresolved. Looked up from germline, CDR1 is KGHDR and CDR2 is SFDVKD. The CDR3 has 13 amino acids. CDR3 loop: CATSDGWTYEQYF. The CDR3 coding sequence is TGCGCCACCAGTGACGGATGGACCTACGAGCAGTACTTC.

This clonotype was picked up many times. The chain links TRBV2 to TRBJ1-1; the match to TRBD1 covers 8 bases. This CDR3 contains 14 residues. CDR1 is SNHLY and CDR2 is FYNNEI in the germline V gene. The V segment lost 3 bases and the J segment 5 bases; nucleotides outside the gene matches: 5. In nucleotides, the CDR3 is TGTGCCAGCAGTGACCCACAGGGGGGTACTGAAGCTTTCTTT. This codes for CASSDPQGGTEAFF. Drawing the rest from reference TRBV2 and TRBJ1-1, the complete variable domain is EPEVTQTPSHQVTQMGQEVILRCVPISNHLYFYWYRQILGQKVEFLVSFYNNEISEKSEIFDDQFSVERPDGSNFTLKIRSTKLEDSAMYFCASSDPQGGTEAFFGQGTRLTVV.

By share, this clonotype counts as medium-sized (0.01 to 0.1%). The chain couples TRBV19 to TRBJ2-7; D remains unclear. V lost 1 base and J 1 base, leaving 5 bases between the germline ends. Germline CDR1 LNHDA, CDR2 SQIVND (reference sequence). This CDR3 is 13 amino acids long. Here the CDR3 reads CASSIGSSYEQYF. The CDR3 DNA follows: TGTGCCAGTAGTATAGGCAGTTCCTACGAGCAGTACTTC. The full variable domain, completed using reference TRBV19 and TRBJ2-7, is DGGITQSPKYLFRKEGQNVTLSCEQNLNHDAMYWYRQDPGQGLRLIYYSQIVNDFQKGDIAEGYSVSREKKESFPLTVTSAQKNPTAFYLCASSIGSSYEQYFGPGTRLTVT.

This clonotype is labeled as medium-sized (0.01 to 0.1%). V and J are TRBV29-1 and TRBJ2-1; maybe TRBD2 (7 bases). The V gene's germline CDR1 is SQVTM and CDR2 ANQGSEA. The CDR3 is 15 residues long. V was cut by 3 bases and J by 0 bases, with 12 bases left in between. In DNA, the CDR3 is TGCAGCGTTGAGAGCGGGACAAGCTCCTACAATGAGCAGTTCTTC. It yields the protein CSVESGTSSYNEQFF.

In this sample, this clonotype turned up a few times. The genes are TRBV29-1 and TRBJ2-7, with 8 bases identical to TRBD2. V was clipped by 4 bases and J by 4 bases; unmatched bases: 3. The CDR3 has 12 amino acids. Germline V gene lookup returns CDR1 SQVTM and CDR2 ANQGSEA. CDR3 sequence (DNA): TGCAGCGTTGGCCGGGGGGGGTACGAGCAGTACTTC. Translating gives CSVGRGGYEQYF.

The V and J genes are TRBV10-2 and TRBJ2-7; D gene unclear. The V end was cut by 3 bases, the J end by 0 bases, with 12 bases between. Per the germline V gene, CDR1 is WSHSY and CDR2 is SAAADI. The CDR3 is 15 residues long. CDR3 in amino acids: CASSDFGQLSYEQYF. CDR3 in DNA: TGCGCCAGCAGTGATTTTGGGCAGCTCTCCTACGAGCAGTACTTC.

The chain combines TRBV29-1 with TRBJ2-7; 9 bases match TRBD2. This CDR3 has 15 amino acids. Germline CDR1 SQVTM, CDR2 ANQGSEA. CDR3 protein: CSAGQNGLAGWEQYF. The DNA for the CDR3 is TGCAGTGCCGGCCAGAACGGGCTAGCGGGGTGGGAGCAGTACTTC.

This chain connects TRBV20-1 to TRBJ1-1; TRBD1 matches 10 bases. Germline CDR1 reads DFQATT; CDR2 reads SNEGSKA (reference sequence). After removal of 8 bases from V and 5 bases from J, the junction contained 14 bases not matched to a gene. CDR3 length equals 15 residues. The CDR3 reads CSLTTGQGIGTEAFF. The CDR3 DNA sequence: TGCAGTCTTACTACGGGACAGGGGATAGGAACTGAAGCTTTCTTT.

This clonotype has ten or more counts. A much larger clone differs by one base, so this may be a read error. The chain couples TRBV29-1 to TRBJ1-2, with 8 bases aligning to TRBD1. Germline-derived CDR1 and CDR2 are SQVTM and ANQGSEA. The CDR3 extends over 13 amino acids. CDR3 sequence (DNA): TGCAGCGTATCGGACAGGGACTCCTATGGCTCCACCTTC. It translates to CSVSDRDSYGSTF.

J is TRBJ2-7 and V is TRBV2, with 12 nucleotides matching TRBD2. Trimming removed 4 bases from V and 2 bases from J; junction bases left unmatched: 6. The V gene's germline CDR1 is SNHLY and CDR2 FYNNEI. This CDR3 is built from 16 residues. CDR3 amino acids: CASSGASGGDPYEQYF. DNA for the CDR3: TGTGCCAGCAGTGGGGCTAGCGGGGGGGATCCCTACGAGCAGTACTTC.

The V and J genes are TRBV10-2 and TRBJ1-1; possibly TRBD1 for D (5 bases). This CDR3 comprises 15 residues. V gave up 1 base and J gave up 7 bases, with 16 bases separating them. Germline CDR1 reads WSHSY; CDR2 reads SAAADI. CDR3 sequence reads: CASSELRLGGDEAFF. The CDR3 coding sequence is TGCGCCAGCAGTGAGTTACGACTGGGGGGTGATGAAGCTTTCTTT.

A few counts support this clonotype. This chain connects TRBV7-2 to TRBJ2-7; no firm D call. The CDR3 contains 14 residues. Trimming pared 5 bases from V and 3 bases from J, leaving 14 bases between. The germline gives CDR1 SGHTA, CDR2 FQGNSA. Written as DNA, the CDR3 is TGTGCCAGCAGCCAAGAACAGCGAAGCTACGAGCAGTACTTC. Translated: CASSQEQRSYEQYF.

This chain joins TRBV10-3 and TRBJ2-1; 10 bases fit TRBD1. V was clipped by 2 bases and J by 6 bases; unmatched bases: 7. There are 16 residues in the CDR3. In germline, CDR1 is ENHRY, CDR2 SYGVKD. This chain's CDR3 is CAISEPGTGAPNEQFF. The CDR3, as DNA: TGTGCCATCAGTGAGCCCGGGACAGGGGCTCCCAATGAGCAGTTCTTC.

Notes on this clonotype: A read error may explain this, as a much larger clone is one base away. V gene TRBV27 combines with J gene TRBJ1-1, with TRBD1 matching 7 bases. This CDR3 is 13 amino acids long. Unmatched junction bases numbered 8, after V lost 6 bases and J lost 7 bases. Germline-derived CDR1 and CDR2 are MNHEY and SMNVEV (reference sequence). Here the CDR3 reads CASSLGTVVEAFF. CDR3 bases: TGTGCCAGCAGCCTAGGGACAGTCGTTGAAGCTTTCTTT.

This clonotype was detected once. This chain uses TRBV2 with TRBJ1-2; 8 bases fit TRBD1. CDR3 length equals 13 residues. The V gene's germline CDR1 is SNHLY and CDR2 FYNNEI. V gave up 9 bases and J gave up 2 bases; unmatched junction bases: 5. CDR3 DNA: TGTGCCAGTAAGACAGGGGAGAACTATGGCTACACCTTC. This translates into CASKTGENYGYTF.

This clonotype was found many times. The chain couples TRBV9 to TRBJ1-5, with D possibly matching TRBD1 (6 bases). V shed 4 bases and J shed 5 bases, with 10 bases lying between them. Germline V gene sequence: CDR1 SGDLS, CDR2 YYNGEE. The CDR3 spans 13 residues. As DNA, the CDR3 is TGTGCCAGCAGCACGGGGGGCTATCAGCCCCAGCATTTT. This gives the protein CASSTGGYQPQHF.

The CDR3 nucleotides are TGTGCCAGCAGTGATTCCCGCTCTGGGGCCAACGTCCTGACTTTC. It specifies CASSDSRSGANVLTF. The chain links TRBV2 to TRBJ2-6; D is undetermined. CDR1 is SNHLY and CDR2 is FYNNEI in the germline V gene. V lost 3 bases, J lost 0 bases, and 6 bases lay in between. This CDR3 region has 15 residues.

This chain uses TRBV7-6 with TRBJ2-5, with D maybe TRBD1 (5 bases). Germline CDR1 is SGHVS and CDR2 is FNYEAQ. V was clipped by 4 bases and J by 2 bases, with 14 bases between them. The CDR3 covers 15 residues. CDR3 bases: TGTGCCAGCAGCTCCCAGAGGACACAACAAGAGACCCAGTACTTC. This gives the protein CASSSQRTQQETQYF.

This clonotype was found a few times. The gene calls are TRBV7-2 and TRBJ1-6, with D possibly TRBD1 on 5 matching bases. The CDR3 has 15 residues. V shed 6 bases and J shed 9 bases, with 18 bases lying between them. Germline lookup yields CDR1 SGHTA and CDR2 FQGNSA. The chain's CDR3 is CASRPGLLGGSPLHF. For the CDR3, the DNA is TGTGCCAGCAGACCAGGCCTCCTCGGGGGTTCACCCCTCCACTTT.

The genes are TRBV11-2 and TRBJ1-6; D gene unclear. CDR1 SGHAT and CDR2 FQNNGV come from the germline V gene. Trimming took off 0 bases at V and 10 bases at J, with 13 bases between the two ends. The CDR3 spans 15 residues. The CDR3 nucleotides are TGTGCCAGCAGCTTAGAGGCCCGGGTACGCTCACCCCTCCACTTT. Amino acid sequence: CASSLEARVRSPLHF.

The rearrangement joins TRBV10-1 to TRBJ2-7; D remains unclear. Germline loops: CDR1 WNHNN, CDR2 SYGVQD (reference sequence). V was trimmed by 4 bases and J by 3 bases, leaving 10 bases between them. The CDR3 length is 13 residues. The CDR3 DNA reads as TGCGCCAGCAGTGGAGACCTACACTACGAGCAGTACGTC. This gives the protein CASSGDLHYEQYV.

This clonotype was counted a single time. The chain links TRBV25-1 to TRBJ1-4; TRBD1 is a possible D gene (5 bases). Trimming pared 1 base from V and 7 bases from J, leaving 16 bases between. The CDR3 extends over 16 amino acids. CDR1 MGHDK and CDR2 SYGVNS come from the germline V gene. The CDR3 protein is CASSEWEMGTVEKLFF. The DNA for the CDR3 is TGTGCCAGCAGTGAATGGGAGATGGGGACGGTTGAAAAACTGTTTTTT. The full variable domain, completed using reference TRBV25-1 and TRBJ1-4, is EADIYQTPRYLVIGTGKKITLECSQTMGHDKMYWYQQDPGMELHLIHYSYGVNSTEKGDLSSESTVSRIRTEHFPLTLESARPSHTSQYLCASSEWEMGTVEKLFFGSGTQLSVL.

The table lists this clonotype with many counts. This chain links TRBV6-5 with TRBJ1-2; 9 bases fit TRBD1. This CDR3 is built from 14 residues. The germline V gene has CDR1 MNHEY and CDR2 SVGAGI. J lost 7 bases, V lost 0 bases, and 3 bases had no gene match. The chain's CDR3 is CASSYSGQGSGYTF. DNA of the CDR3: TGTGCCAGCAGTTACTCGGGACAGGGATCTGGCTACACCTTC.

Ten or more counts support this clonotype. The CDR3 protein is CASSWGGASYEQYF. The CDR3 bases are TGTGCCAGCAGCTGGGGGGGCGCCTCCTACGAGCAGTACTTC. The J gene is TRBJ2-7, the V gene TRBV5-4; D may be TRBD2 (7 bases). The CDR3 has 14 residues. The germline V gene has CDR1 SGHNT and CDR2 YYREEE (reference sequence). The ends were cut back, 3 bases at V and 0 bases at J, with 10 bases in the middle.

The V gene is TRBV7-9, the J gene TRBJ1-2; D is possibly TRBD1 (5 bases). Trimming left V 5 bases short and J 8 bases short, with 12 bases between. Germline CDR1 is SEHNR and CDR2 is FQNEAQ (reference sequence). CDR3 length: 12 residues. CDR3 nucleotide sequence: TGTGCCAGCAGCCCAGCGGGGGACGGCTACACCTTC. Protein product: CASSPAGDGYTF.

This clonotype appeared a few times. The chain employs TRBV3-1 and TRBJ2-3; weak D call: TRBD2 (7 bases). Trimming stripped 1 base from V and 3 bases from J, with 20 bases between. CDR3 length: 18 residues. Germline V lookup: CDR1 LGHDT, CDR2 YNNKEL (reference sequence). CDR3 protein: CASSQVPGGPMLTDTQYF. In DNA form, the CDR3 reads TGTGCCAGCAGCCAAGTCCCCGGGGGGCCGATGTTGACAGATACGCAGTATTTT.

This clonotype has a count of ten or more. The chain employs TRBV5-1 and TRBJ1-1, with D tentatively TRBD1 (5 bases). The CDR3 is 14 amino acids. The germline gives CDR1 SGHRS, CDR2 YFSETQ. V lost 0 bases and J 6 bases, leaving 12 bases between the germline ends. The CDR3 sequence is CASSLADWGSEAFF. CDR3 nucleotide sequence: TGCGCCAGCAGCTTGGCGGACTGGGGGTCTGAAGCTTTCTTT.

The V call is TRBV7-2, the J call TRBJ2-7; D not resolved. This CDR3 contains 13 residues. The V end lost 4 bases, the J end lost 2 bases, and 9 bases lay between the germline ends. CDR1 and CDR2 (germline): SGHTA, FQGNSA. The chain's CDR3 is CASSSGRTYEQYF. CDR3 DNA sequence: TGTGCCAGCAGCTCGGGTCGAACCTACGAGCAGTACTTC.

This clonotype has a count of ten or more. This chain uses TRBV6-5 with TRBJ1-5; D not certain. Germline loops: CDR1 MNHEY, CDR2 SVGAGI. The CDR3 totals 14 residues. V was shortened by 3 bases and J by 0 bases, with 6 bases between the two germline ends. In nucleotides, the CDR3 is TGTGCCAGCAGTTATTTAGATAGCAATCAGCCCCAGCATTTT. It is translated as CASSYLDSNQPQHF.